Described below is a single TCR beta chain sequence and its context. The repertoire was sequenced with immunoSEQ multiplex PCR; TCRdb's copy has only in-frame clones and lacks some. The sample includes about 2,600 clones, about 65% seen only once; the top ten take roughly 22%. This sample was taken from a study of early stage breast cancer tumors. The sequence came from a person aged 50-59 years with breast cancer. Sequencing was carried out using normal breast tissue next to the tumor.

The CDR3 reads CASSIGTSGYLFF. CDR3 DNA sequence: TGTGCCAGTAGTATCGGGACTAGCGGGTACCTGTTCTTC. The chain couples TRBV19 to TRBJ2-1; TRBD2 agrees at 12 bases. This CDR3 spans 13 amino acids. From germline, CDR1 is LNHDA and CDR2 SQIVND (reference sequence). V lost 3 bases, J lost 15 bases, and 6 bases stayed unmatched.